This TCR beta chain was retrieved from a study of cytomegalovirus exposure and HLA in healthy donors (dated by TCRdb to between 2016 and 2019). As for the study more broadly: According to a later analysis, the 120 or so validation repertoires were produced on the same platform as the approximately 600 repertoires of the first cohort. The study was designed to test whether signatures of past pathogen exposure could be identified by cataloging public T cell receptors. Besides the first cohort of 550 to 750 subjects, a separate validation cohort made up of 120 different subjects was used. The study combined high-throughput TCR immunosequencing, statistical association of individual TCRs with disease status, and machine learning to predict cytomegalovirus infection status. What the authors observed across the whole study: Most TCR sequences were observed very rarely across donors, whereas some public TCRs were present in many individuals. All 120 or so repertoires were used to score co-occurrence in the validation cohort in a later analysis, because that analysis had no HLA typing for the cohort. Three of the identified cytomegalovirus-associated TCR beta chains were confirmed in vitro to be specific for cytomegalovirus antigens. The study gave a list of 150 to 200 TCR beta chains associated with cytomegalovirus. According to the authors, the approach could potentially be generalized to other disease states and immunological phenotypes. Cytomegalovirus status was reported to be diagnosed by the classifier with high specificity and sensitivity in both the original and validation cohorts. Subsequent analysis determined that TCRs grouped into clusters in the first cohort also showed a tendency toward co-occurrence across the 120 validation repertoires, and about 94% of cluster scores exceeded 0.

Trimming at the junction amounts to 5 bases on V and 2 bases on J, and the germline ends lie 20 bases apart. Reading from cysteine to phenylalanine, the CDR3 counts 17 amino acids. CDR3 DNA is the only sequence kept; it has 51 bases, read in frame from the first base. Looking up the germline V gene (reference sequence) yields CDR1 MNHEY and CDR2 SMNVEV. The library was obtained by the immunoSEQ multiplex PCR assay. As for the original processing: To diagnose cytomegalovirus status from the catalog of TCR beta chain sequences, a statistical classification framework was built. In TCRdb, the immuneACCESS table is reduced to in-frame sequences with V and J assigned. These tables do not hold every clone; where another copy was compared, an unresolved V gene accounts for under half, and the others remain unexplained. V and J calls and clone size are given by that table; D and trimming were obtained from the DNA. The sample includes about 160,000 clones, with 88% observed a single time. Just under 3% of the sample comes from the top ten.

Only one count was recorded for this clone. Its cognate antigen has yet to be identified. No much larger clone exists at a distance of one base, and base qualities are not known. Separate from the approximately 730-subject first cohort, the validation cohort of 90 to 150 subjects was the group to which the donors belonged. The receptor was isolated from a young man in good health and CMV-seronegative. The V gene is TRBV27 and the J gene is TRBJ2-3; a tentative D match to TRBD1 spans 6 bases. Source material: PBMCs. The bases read TGTGCCAGCAGTCAGAGAGGACAGTTTTCCATCACAGATACGCAGTATTTT. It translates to CASSQRGQFSITDTQYF.